What follows are 14 T cell receptor beta chains derived from one specimen sequenced in a study of immune characterization of retroperitoneal liposarcoma. TCRdb re-called the PCR reads through MiXCR, storing one row per CDR3 protein. The sample includes some 20,000 distinct CDR3 sequences, approximately 37% seen only once; the top ten take 6.5% to 9%. Sequences were obtained from blood. The source is a male donor with retroperitoneal liposarcoma.

This clonotype showed up just a few times. The chain joins TRBV12-3 or TRBV12-4 to TRBJ2-5; D is perhaps TRBD2 (6 bases). V shed 7 bases and J shed 0 bases, with 15 bases lying between them. The CDR3 runs to 15 residues. CDR3 sequence reads: CASKPSGGDQETQYF. The CDR3 nucleotides are TGTGCCAGCAAACCCTCCGGCGGGGACCAAGAGACCCAGTACTTC.

This clonotype was observed many times. This chain joins TRBV7-2 and TRBJ2-1; tentative D call: TRBD2 (6 bases). This CDR3 is 16 amino acids long. Germline V gene data show CDR1 as SGHTA and CDR2 as FQGNSA. Trimming cost V 1 base and J 13 bases, with 23 bases left between them. The CDR3 DNA reads as TGTGCCAGCAGCTTAGGTTCCGCGGGGTCCCAAGAGACCCAGTTCTTC. Its protein is CASSLGSAGSQETQFF.

The CDR3 spells CASSFGARSYQETQYF. The CDR3 region has the DNA TGTGCCAGCAGCTTTGGGGCGAGGTCCTACCAAGAGACCCAGTACTTC. This chain joins TRBV5-6 and TRBJ2-5; D possibly corresponds to TRBD1 (5 bases). V gave up 2 bases and J gave up 0 bases, with 14 bases separating them. This CDR3 region has 16 residues. CDR1 is SGHDT and CDR2 is YYEEEE in the germline V gene.

This clonotype is categorized as medium-sized. The chain employs TRBV7-2 and TRBJ2-5; D perhaps matches TRBD2 (6 bases). The germline CDR1 and CDR2 sequences are SGHTA and FQGNSA. There are 14 residues in the CDR3. The V end was cut by 7 bases, the J end by 5 bases, with 17 bases between. This CDR3 is CASTPPTRKETQYF. The DNA for the CDR3 is TGTGCCAGCACCCCCCCGACTAGGAAGGAGACCCAGTACTTC.

This clonotype was detected a few times. J is TRBJ1-6 and V is TRBV6-1, with 8 positions matching TRBD1. Germline CDR1 MNHNS, CDR2 SASEGT. This CDR3 region has 18 residues. V lost 6 bases and J lost 5; bases outside the gene matches: 15. The chain's CDR3 is CASSPDRGPPVHNSPLHF. CDR3 sequence (DNA): TGTGCCAGCAGCCCCGACAGGGGCCCGCCCGTTCATAATTCACCCCTCCACTTT.

The chain combines TRBV6-1 with TRBJ2-1; TRBD2 might be the D (6 bases). V shed 6 bases and J shed 7 bases, with 22 bases lying between them. Germline lookup yields CDR1 MNHNS and CDR2 SASEGT. The CDR3 contains 16 residues. The DNA of the CDR3 is TGTGCCAGCAGCCCTCGGTCCCTAGCGCCCTGGAATGAGCAGTTCTTC. Residues: CASSPRSLAPWNEQFF.

The V gene is TRBV5-1, the J gene TRBJ2-1; TRBD2 agrees at 8 bases. The J call may be mistaken, given a closer DNA end match to TRBJ2-7. The CDR3 is 17 amino acids. Germline CDR1 SGHRS, CDR2 YFSETQ. The CDR3 here is CASSQTGGGGRHNEQYF. DNA for the CDR3: TGCGCCAGCAGCCAGACTGGAGGCGGGGGGCGCCACAATGAGCAGTACTTC.

The chain recombines TRBV7-2 with TRBJ2-1; TRBD2 matches at 9 bases. The DNA end favors TRBJ2-7, so the J call may be wrong. The CDR3 consists of 13 residues. CDR1 is SGHTA, CDR2 FQGNSA, per germline. The CDR3 region is CASSDVAGDEQYF. CDR3 coding DNA: TGTGCCAGCAGCGACGTAGCGGGGGATGAGCAGTACTTC.

This clonotype was counted many times. This chain joins TRBV11-3 and TRBJ2-3, with D possibly being TRBD1 or TRBD2 (7 bases each). The CDR3 runs 16 residues. Germline CDR1 and CDR2: SGHNT and YENEEA. V gave up 4 bases and J gave up 1 base, with 15 bases separating them. CDR3 nucleotides: TGTGCCAGCAGCTCGTCAGGGGGAGGGGGCACAGATACGCAGTATTTT. It specifies CASSSSGGGGTDTQYF.

The genes are TRBV12-3 or TRBV12-4 and TRBJ1-1; D unclear. Trimming stripped 6 bases from V and 11 bases from J, with 13 bases between. This CDR3 comprises 11 residues. CDR3 bases: TGTGCCAGCAGCCATGGGAGTATGGCTTTCTTT. Encoded protein: CASSHGSMAFF.

This clonotype was recorded once. This may be a read error: a much more frequent sequence differs by one nucleotide. The chain uses TRBV12-3 or TRBV12-4 and TRBJ2-5; 7 nucleotides agree with TRBD2. The DNA end favors TRBJ2-1, so the J call may be wrong. There are 13 residues in the CDR3. CDR3 DNA: TGTGCCACCCGCCGGGGGGAGGAGGAGACCCAGTTCTTC. This gives the protein CATRRGEEETQFF.

V usage is TRBV5-1 and J usage is TRBJ2-3, with 8 bases matching TRBD2. This CDR3 has 12 residues. Germline CDR1 is SGHRS and CDR2 is YFSETQ. Trimming cost V 3 bases and J 6 bases; bases outside gene matches: 0. The CDR3 DNA reads as TGCGCCAGCAGCTCGGGGGGGGATACGCAGTATTTT. Encoded protein: CASSSGGDTQYF.

This chain uses TRBV6-1 with TRBJ1-4; 9 bases are a match to TRBD1. CDR3 length: 13 amino acids. V dropped 10 bases and J dropped 7; count of bases not matched to a gene: 7. Germline CDR1 MNHNS, CDR2 SASEGT. The CDR3 region has the DNA TGTGCCACCGGGACAGGGCCGTCTGAAAAACTGTTTTTT. This gives the protein CATGTGPSEKLFF.

This clonotype has at least ten counts. The chain couples TRBV11-1 to TRBJ2-1, with D uncertain. The better agreement between TRBJ2-7 and the DNA end casts doubt on the J call. The germline V gene has CDR1 SGHAT and CDR2 FQDESV (reference sequence). The length of the CDR3 is 15 residues. The CDR3 sequence: CASSYINTNPNEQYF. The CDR3 coding sequence is TGTGCCAGCAGCTACATCAACACAAATCCCAACGAGCAGTACTTC.